These 23 T cell receptor beta chains originate from one sample sequenced in a study of blood T cells in healthy people across ages. Combining a sample-barcoded 5' primer with a J-beta primer mix, a second PCR ran for roughly 7 to 11 cycles. A single record per CDR3 protein comes from TCRdb applying MiXCR to the 5' RACE reads. The sample carries around 790,000 distinct CDR3 sequences, about 42% recorded once. The sequenced sample consisted of blood. Receptors originate from a man aged 55 to 69 in good health.

The chain couples TRBV20-1 to TRBJ1-4; no reliable D call. The CDR3 length is 14 residues. Germline V CDR1 and CDR2: DFQATT, SNEGSKA (reference sequence). V was cut by 5 bases and J by 8 bases, with 18 bases left in between. CDR3 sequence (DNA): TGCAGTGCTCCAAATTCGGACCCAAGGGAAAAACTGTTTTTT. This sequence encodes CSAPNSDPREKLFF.

The CDR3 DNA follows: TGTGCCAGCAGCTTAGACCCCGACGGCTTGAACACTGAAGCTTTCTTT. Protein sequence: CASSLDPDGLNTEAFF. The chain links TRBV11-2 to TRBJ1-1; no clear D gene. This CDR3 region has 16 residues. CDR1 is SGHAT, CDR2 FQNNGV, per germline. V was trimmed by 0 bases and J by 0 bases, leaving 11 bases between them.

This clonotype was recorded at least ten times. This chain joins TRBV12-3 or TRBV12-4 and TRBJ1-2; D is undetermined. The V end lost 7 bases, the J end lost 8 bases, and 17 bases lay between the germline ends. The length of the CDR3 is 13 residues. CDR3 sequence (DNA): TGTGCCAGCACCTTGGACCTTGTGGCCGGCTACACCTTC. Its protein is CASTLDLVAGYTF.

J is TRBJ2-5 and V is TRBV6-2 or TRBV6-3, with 10 nucleotides matching TRBD2. The CDR3 spans 15 residues. Germline values: CDR1 MNHEY, CDR2 SVGEGT. Trimming took 0 bases from V and 5 from J; bases not matched to a gene: 3. The CDR3 region is CASSYSGLAKETQYF. The CDR3 DNA is TGTGCCAGCAGTTACTCGGGACTAGCGAAGGAGACCCAGTACTTC.

The rearrangement joins TRBV12-3 or TRBV12-4 to TRBJ2-7; D not certain. This CDR3 is 17 amino acids long. With 5 bases removed from V and 0 bases from J, the gap between germline ends came to 20 bases. The chain's CDR3 is CASSLSPRRKSSYEQYF. The CDR3 DNA reads as TGTGCCAGCAGTCTCTCACCCCGACGGAAAAGCTCCTACGAGCAGTACTTC.

This clonotype has more than one count but fewer than ten. Written as DNA, the CDR3 is TGCAGTGCTCCGGATCGTTCAGACAGGAACACTGAAGCTTTCTTT. It yields the protein CSAPDRSDRNTEAFF. The V gene is TRBV20-1, the J gene TRBJ1-1, with D possibly TRBD1 on 5 matching bases. CDR1 and CDR2 from the germline V gene are DFQATT and SNEGSKA (reference sequence). V dropped 5 bases and J dropped 1 base, with 17 bases sitting between them. CDR3 length: 15 residues.

V is TRBV2 and J is TRBJ2-2; D unclear. The CDR3 is 16 residues long. V was pared by 4 bases and J by 0 bases, with 12 bases between. Per the germline V gene, CDR1 is SNHLY and CDR2 is FYNNEI. CDR3 protein: CASSVSPPSNTGELFF. The CDR3 region has the DNA TGTGCCAGCAGTGTTAGCCCCCCCTCGAACACCGGGGAGCTGTTTTTT.

This clonotype was seen a handful of times. The chain is built from TRBV12-3 or TRBV12-4 and TRBJ2-3; D perhaps matches TRBD1 (6 bases). V was cut by 6 bases and J by 4 bases, with 17 bases left in between. The CDR3 consists of 15 residues. In DNA form, the CDR3 reads TGTGCCAGCAGACCCGGGACAATCGCGGCAGATACGCAGTATTTT. As protein: CASRPGTIAADTQYF.

Notes on this clonotype: The junction shows a germline mismatch at one end, possibly a read error. For the CDR3, the DNA is TGTGCCAGCAGTGACTCGGACAGCTACGAGCAGTACTTC. It encodes CASSDSDSYEQYF. The chain combines TRBV6-2 or TRBV6-3 with TRBJ2-7; maybe TRBD1 (6 bases). This CDR3 has 13 residues. Germline loops: CDR1 MNHEY, CDR2 SVGEGT.

This clonotype was recorded a few times. The chain combines TRBV20-1 with TRBJ2-6; D is perhaps TRBD1 (5 bases). The CDR3 is 15 amino acids. V was shortened by 0 bases and J by 2 bases, with 8 bases between the two germline ends. The germline V gene has CDR1 DFQATT and CDR2 SNEGSKA (reference sequence). As DNA, the CDR3 is TGCAGTGCTAGAGATCCAGGGACTGGGGCCAACGTCCTGACTTTC. Translated, it gives CSARDPGTGANVLTF.

Here the CDR3 DNA reads TGTGCCACCAGTGATTTCACAGAAAACTATGGCTACACCTTC. It codes for CATSDFTENYGYTF. The rearrangement links TRBV24-1 to TRBJ1-2; D unresolved. The CDR3 is made up of 14 amino acids. CDR1 KGHDR and CDR2 SFDVKD come from the germline V gene. V shed 1 base and J shed 2 bases, with 7 bases lying between them.

This chain joins TRBV6-4 and TRBJ1-4, with TRBD1 as a possible D gene (5 bases). Trimming pared 6 bases from V and 7 bases from J, leaving 15 bases between. The CDR3 extends over 14 amino acids. CDR1 and CDR2 (germline): MRHNA, SNTAGT. The CDR3 sequence: CASSSAGSGEKLFF. The CDR3 coding sequence is TGTGCCAGCAGCTCGGCAGGGTCCGGTGAAAAACTGTTTTTT.

V is TRBV29-1 and J is TRBJ2-1, with no clear D. CDR3 size: 12 residues. Germline V gene data show CDR1 as SQVTM and CDR2 as ANQGSEA. With 6 bases removed from V and 4 bases from J, the gap between germline ends came to 10 bases. The CDR3 loop reads CSVEDGYNEQFF. The CDR3 DNA is TGCAGCGTCGAGGACGGATACAATGAGCAGTTCTTC.

The chain has TRBV12-3 or TRBV12-4 and TRBJ1-4, with D possibly being TRBD1 (6 bases). V dropped 4 bases and J dropped 3 bases, with 15 bases sitting between them. The CDR3 covers 16 residues. CDR3 sequence (DNA): TGTGCCAGCAGTTACCGTATCGACAGGCCTAATGAAAAACTGTTTTTT. Translated, it gives CASSYRIDRPNEKLFF.

CDR3 sequence reads: CASGGTRARRQYF. The CDR3 DNA reads as TGTGCCAGCGGGGGGACCCGCGCGAGGAGGCAGTATTTT. The genes are TRBV7-2 and TRBJ2-3; D perhaps matches TRBD2 (6 bases). Trimming pared 8 bases from V and 11 bases from J, leaving 20 bases between. Looked up from germline, CDR1 is SGHTA and CDR2 is FQGNSA. The CDR3 loop spans 13 amino acids. Together with reference TRBV7-2 and TRBJ2-3, the CDR3 gives the full variable domain: GAGVSQSPSNKVTEKGKDVELRCDPISGHTALYWYRQSLGQGLEFLIYFQGNSAPDKSGLPSDRFSAERTGGSVSTLTIQRTQQEDSAVYLCASGGTRARRQYFGPGTRLTVL.

About this clonotype itself: At one end the junction does not follow the germline gene, possibly because of a read error. The chain couples TRBV12-3 or TRBV12-4 to TRBJ1-5; D gene uncertain. The CDR3 is 15 amino acids. This chain's CDR3 is CVSSPHLVGNQPRHF. DNA of the CDR3: TGTGTCAGCAGTCCCCATCTCGTGGGCAATCAGCCCCGGCATTTT.

This clonotype was picked up a small number of times. The chain joins TRBV9 to TRBJ1-2; a weak D match, TRBD1 (5 bases). CDR3 size: 13 residues. Deletions cut 3 bases from V and 6 bases from J, with 12 bases between. CDR1 and CDR2 (germline): SGDLS, YYNGEE. CDR3 amino acids: CASSAGSWHGYTF. The CDR3 nucleotides read TGTGCCAGCAGCGCAGGGAGTTGGCATGGCTACACCTTC.

With respect to this clonotype: This may arise from a read error, as a much more abundant clone is one base away. The chain employs TRBV29-1 and TRBJ2-6, with D perhaps TRBD1 (6 bases). CDR1 and CDR2 from the germline V gene are SQVTM and ANQGSEA. The CDR3 has 13 amino acids. CDR3 DNA sequence: TGCAGCGTTCCAGGGGTCGGGGACAACGTCCTGACTTTC. Translating it yields CSVPGVGDNVLTF.

The CDR3 DNA reads as TGCGCCAGCAGCCAAGTTTTACCAGGGGGTGGTGGCTACACCTTC. Encoded protein: CASSQVLPGGGGYTF. The chain is built from TRBV4-1 and TRBJ1-2; 7 bases are a match to TRBD1. J lost 7 bases, V lost 1 base, and 9 bases had no gene match. This CDR3 region has 15 residues. CDR1 is MGHRA, CDR2 YSYEKL, per germline.

As for this clonotype: This is likely a read error, given that the CDR3 carries no conserved phenylalanine or tryptophan at its end. The chain recombines TRBV24-1 with TRBJ2-7; D is uncertain. The J call may be incorrect, as the DNA end agrees better with TRBJ2-5. The germline V gene has CDR1 KGHDR and CDR2 SFDVKD. There are 14 residues in the CDR3. CDR3 coding DNA: TGTGCCACCAGGGGTTCAGAGGTGCCAGAGACCCAGTACTAC. Its translation is CATRGSEVPETQYY.

V is TRBV9 and J is TRBJ2-3, with 9 positions matching TRBD2. CDR1 is SGDLS and CDR2 is YYNGEE in the germline V gene. After removal of 0 bases from V and 6 bases from J, the junction contained 5 bases not matched to a gene. CDR3 size: 15 residues. The CDR3 sequence: CASSVGTLAGDTQYF. DNA for the CDR3: TGTGCCAGCAGCGTAGGTACCCTAGCGGGGGATACGCAGTATTTT.

The rearrangement links TRBV12-3 or TRBV12-4 to TRBJ1-4; D call uncertain. Trimming stripped 6 bases from V and 7 bases from J, with 12 bases between. The CDR3 consists of 13 residues. CDR3 coding DNA: TGTGCCAGCAGCCTACGACGCAGTGAAAAACTGTTTTTT. This translates into CASSLRRSEKLFF.

This chain links TRBV20-1 with TRBJ1-2, with D perhaps TRBD1 (5 bases). The germline V gene encodes CDR1 DFQATT and CDR2 SNEGSKA (reference sequence). V was clipped by 1 base and J by 7 bases, with 10 bases between them. This CDR3 has 12 residues. DNA for the CDR3: TGCAGTGCTAGAGTGCTGGGGCTTGGCTACACCTTC. Protein: CSARVLGLGYTF.